Shown below are 30 T cell receptor beta chains from a single sample sequenced in a study of Ad26.COV2.S vaccination and SARS-CoV-2 variants. Only in-frame clones appear in the TCRdb table, and some are missing; sequencing was by immunoSEQ multiplex PCR. Among around 350,000 clones listed, approximately 84% were seen once. Treatment defined: roughly 20 received Ad26.COV2.S at low or high dose, single or two shots; roughly 5 received placebo; per-sample allocation not given. Repertoires come from day 63 after the first vaccine or placebo injection. Sequencing used peripheral blood, obtained in a trial of Ad26.COV2.S vaccine versus placebo. These receptors all come from a person aged 18 to 59 who received the Ad26.COV2.S COVID-19 vaccine or a placebo.

J is TRBJ1-3 and V is TRBV27; D remains unclear. The CDR3 length is 15 residues. Germline CDR1 is MNHEY and CDR2 is SMNVEV (reference sequence). Trimming took off 1 base at V and 3 bases at J, with 10 bases between the two ends. The CDR3 loop is CASSLLGGIGNTIYF. The CDR3 coding sequence is TGTGCCAGCAGTTTATTGGGAGGGATTGGAAACACCATATATTTT.

This clone was counted a few times. The chain is built from TRBV28 and TRBJ1-1; no clear D. This CDR3 spans 13 amino acids. V was cut by 7 bases and J by 1 base, with 10 bases left in between. Germline V lookup: CDR1 MDHEN, CDR2 SYDVKM. The CDR3, as DNA: TGTGCCAGCATGGTGGCGGAGAACACTGAAGCTTTCTTT. Its protein is CASMVAENTEAFF.

About this clone: The sample contains more than one DNA sequence encoding this CDR3. J is TRBJ2-7 and V is TRBV3-1 (or the pseudogene TRBV3-2); unclear D gene. The V gene's germline CDR1 is LGHDT and CDR2 YNNKEL (reference sequence). V lost 0 bases and J lost 3, with 9 bases in between. The CDR3 contains 14 residues. The CDR3 nucleotides are TGTGCCAGCAGCCAAGATGGCGGCAGCTACGAGCAGTACTTC. This sequence encodes CASSQDGGSYEQYF.

V is TRBV7-2 and J is TRBJ2-2; the match to TRBD1 covers 8 bases. CDR3 length equals 15 residues. Trimming took 6 bases from V and 4 from J; bases not matched to a gene: 7. CDR1 is SGHTA and CDR2 is FQGNSA in the germline V gene. CDR3 bases: TGTGCCAGCAGATCCGACAGGGGTGGCACCGGGGAGCTGTTTTTT. It yields the protein CASRSDRGGTGELFF.

The chain recombines TRBV7-2 with TRBJ2-7; 8 bases line up with TRBD2. Germline CDR1 SGHTA, CDR2 FQGNSA. CDR3 length: 14 amino acids. The V gene end was trimmed by 5 bases and the J gene end by 1 base; junction bases not matched to a gene: 4. The CDR3 loop reads CASSATSASYEQYF. The CDR3 DNA is TGTGCCAGCAGCGCGACTAGCGCGTCCTACGAGCAGTACTTC.

The J gene is TRBJ2-7, the V gene TRBV19; D not resolved. The germline V gene has CDR1 LNHDA and CDR2 SQIVND (reference sequence). CDR3 size: 10 residues. V was clipped by 4 bases and J by 6 bases, with 4 bases between them. In DNA form, the CDR3 reads TGTGCCAGTAGTAGCTGCGAGCAGTACTTC. Translation gives CASSSCEQYF.

The chain is built from TRBV18 and TRBJ1-2; D is perhaps TRBD1 (5 bases). Trimming took 4 bases from V and 9 from J, leaving 24 bases between them. Germline loops: CDR1 KGHSH, CDR2 LQKENI. There are 16 residues in the CDR3. The CDR3 loop reads CASSLLGPQNVMSYTF. The CDR3 coding sequence is TGTGCCAGCTCACTGCTGGGACCTCAGAATGTTATGAGCTACACCTTC.

This clone was recorded once. The chain employs TRBV10-3 and TRBJ1-1; D remains ambiguous. Germline CDR1 reads ENHRY; CDR2 reads SYGVKD. The length of the CDR3 is 12 residues. The V and J ends lost 7 bases and 5 bases respectively, with 11 bases between them. Here the CDR3 reads CAIMGRGTEAFF. In DNA form, the CDR3 reads TGTGCCATCATGGGTCGGGGAACTGAAGCTTTCTTT.

This clone was recorded once. The chain employs TRBV30 and TRBJ1-2; 8 nucleotides match TRBD1. CDR3 length equals 15 residues. V shed 5 bases and J 8 bases; nucleotides not matched to a gene: 16. Per the germline V gene, CDR1 is GTSNPN and CDR2 is SVGIG (reference sequence). Here the CDR3 DNA reads TGTGCCTGGGGTCCCTTTCAGGGGGCCGCGGAAGGCTACACCTTC. Translation: CAWGPFQGAAEGYTF.

The chain links TRBV10-3 to TRBJ2-7; tentative D call: TRBD1 (5 bases). This CDR3 has 12 amino acids. V lost 10 bases to trimming and J lost 1 base, with 11 bases between them. Germline lookup yields CDR1 ENHRY and CDR2 SYGVKD. The CDR3 is CATKRQSYEQYF. The DNA of the CDR3 is TGTGCCACCAAAAGACAGTCCTACGAGCAGTACTTC.

The chain recombines TRBV12-3 or TRBV12-4 with TRBJ2-5, with no clear D. The CDR3 is 13 residues long. The V gene lost 3 bases and the J gene lost 5 bases, with 10 bases spanning the gap. As DNA, the CDR3 is TGTGCCAGCAGTTTCGCCACCGGGGAGACCCAGTACTTC. Amino acid sequence: CASSFATGETQYF.

J is TRBJ2-7 and V is TRBV6-2 or TRBV6-3; 11 bases line up with TRBD2. The length of the CDR3 is 16 residues. CDR1 is MNHEY and CDR2 is SVGEGT in the germline V gene. Losses at the gene ends were 6 bases for V and 5 bases for J; bases not matched to a gene: 12. CDR3 protein: CASSSDASGRRNEQYF. CDR3 in DNA: TGTGCCAGCAGCTCTGACGCTAGCGGGAGGAGGAACGAGCAGTACTTC.

This chain joins TRBV4-1 and TRBJ2-7; D ambiguous. Germline lookup yields CDR1 MGHRA and CDR2 YSYEKL. V was trimmed by 2 bases and J by 2 bases, leaving 16 bases between them. The CDR3 length is 16 residues. The CDR3, as DNA: TGCGCCAGCAGCCAACCCCGCCACCATCTTCCCTACGAGCAGTACTTC. It specifies CASSQPRHHLPYEQYF.

The rearrangement joins TRBV24-1 to TRBJ2-1; TRBD1 might be the D (6 bases). The CDR3 consists of 18 residues. Germline assignment: CDR1 KGHDR and CDR2 SFDVKD. V lost 2 bases, J lost 4 bases, and 20 bases lay in between. CDR3 coding DNA: TGTGCCACCAGTGATTACGCCCCCCGGGACACTACTTACAATGAGCAGTTCTTC. Its protein is CATSDYAPRDTTYNEQFF.

The V and J genes are TRBV6-2 or TRBV6-3 and TRBJ2-2; D not certain. V was cut by 2 bases and J by 5 bases, with 9 bases left in between. Germline V CDR1 and CDR2: MNHEY, SVGEGT. This CDR3 has 14 residues. CDR3 residues: CASSYLRGTGELFF. The CDR3 DNA sequence: TGTGCCAGCAGTTACCTGCGTGGGACCGGGGAGCTGTTTTTT.

The V gene is TRBV14, the J gene TRBJ2-7; 8 nucleotides match TRBD1. Trimming at V came to 0 bases and at J to 3 bases, leaving 7 bases not matched to a gene. This CDR3 contains 16 residues. CDR1 is SGHDN, CDR2 FVKESK, per germline. The CDR3 bases are TGTGCCAGCAGCCAAGAGGGTGACAGGGGCCTCTACGAGCAGTACTTC. Amino acids: CASSQEGDRGLYEQYF.

CDR3 bases: TGTGCCAGCAGCTGGGGCAGGGCGAATGAAAAACTGTTTTTT. The encoded protein is CASSWGRANEKLFF. The chain is built from TRBV5-5 and TRBJ1-4; D may be TRBD1 (5 bases). Trimming stripped 3 bases from V and 5 bases from J, with 11 bases between. CDR3 length equals 14 residues. The germline CDR1 and CDR2 sequences are SGHKS and YYEKEE (reference sequence).

V and J are TRBV11-3 and TRBJ2-1; unclear D gene. Germline V gene data show CDR1 as SGHNT and CDR2 as YENEEA. This CDR3 is 15 amino acids long. The V and J ends lost 1 base and 3 bases respectively, with 10 bases between them. This CDR3 is CASSLAGSLYNEQFF. The CDR3 DNA is TGTGCCAGCAGCTTAGCCGGGTCACTCTACAATGAGCAGTTCTTC. Variable domain in full (rest from reference TRBV11-3 and TRBJ2-1): EAGVVQSPRYKIIEKKQPVAFWCNPISGHNTLYWYLQNLGQGPELLIRYENEEAVDDSQLPKDRFSAERLKGVDSTLKIQPAELGDSAVYLCASSLAGSLYNEQFFGPGTRLTVL.

As regards this clone: The sample contains more than one DNA sequence encoding this CDR3. V gene TRBV19 combines with J gene TRBJ1-3, with D hard to call. CDR1 LNHDA and CDR2 SQIVND come from the germline V gene (reference sequence). The CDR3 is 14 amino acids. Deletions cut 2 bases from V and 4 bases from J, with 9 bases between. CDR3 region: CASSIKGNGNTIYF. The CDR3 DNA follows: TGTGCCAGTAGTATAAAAGGGAACGGAAACACCATATATTTT.

V is TRBV7-8 and J is TRBJ1-5, with D maybe TRBD1 (5 bases). The CDR3 has 17 amino acids. Germline CDR1 is SGHVS and CDR2 is FQNEAQ. Trimming removed 5 bases at V and 0 bases at J, with 17 bases between. DNA of the CDR3: TGTGCCAGCAGCCCCCGGTTGAGGGGCTATAGCAATCAGCCCCAGCATTTT. This gives the protein CASSPRLRGYSNQPQHF.

The chain has TRBV5-1 and TRBJ1-2, with D possibly being TRBD1 (5 bases). Trimming pared 4 bases from V and 5 bases from J, leaving 18 bases between. The germline V gene encodes CDR1 SGHRS and CDR2 YFSETQ. This CDR3 has 15 amino acids. Written as DNA, the CDR3 is TGCGCCAGCAGCCCTTGGAGGGGAGCCCCGTATGGCTACACCTTC. Translating gives CASSPWRGAPYGYTF.

This clone was recorded a few times. This chain links TRBV3-1 (or the pseudogene TRBV3-2) with TRBJ2-7; D not resolved. Germline V CDR1 and CDR2: LGHDT, YNNKEL (reference sequence). Trimming left V 2 bases short and J 4 bases short, with 15 bases between. This CDR3 is 15 amino acids long. The DNA of the CDR3 is TGTGCCAGCAGCCAATTAGGTTTCGCCCCTTACGAGCAGTACTTC. It specifies CASSQLGFAPYEQYF.

Here the CDR3 reads CASSSLAGSRYEQYF. In DNA, the CDR3 is TGTGCCAGCAGCTCTCTTGCAGGATCCCGCTACGAGCAGTACTTC. The gene calls are TRBV7-2 and TRBJ2-7; no clear D gene. Germline loops: CDR1 SGHTA, CDR2 FQGNSA. This CDR3 region has 15 residues. V lost 4 bases to trimming and J lost 3 bases, with 16 bases between them. The whole variable domain, remainder taken from reference TRBV7-2 and TRBJ2-7, is GAGVSQSPSNKVTEKGKDVELRCDPISGHTALYWYRQSLGQGLEFLIYFQGNSAPDKSGLPSDRFSAERTGGSVSTLTIQRTQQEDSAVYLCASSSLAGSRYEQYFGPGTRLTVT.

The chain is built from TRBV30 and TRBJ1-4, with TRBD1 matching 9 bases. V trimming: 4 bases; J trimming: 5 bases; junction bases outside the gene matches: 5. CDR1 and CDR2 (germline): GTSNPN, SVGIG (reference sequence). The CDR3 loop spans 14 amino acids. CDR3 in DNA: TGTGCCTGGACAGTCGGGACAGGGAATGAAAAACTGTTTTTT. Translated: CAWTVGTGNEKLFF.

J is TRBJ1-5 and V is TRBV28; 7 bases agree with TRBD1. Germline trimming cut 7 bases from V and 5 bases from J; bases unmatched to any gene: 8. Germline V gives CDR1 MDHEN, CDR2 SYDVKM. This CDR3 has 14 amino acids. CDR3 in amino acids: CASTKTQGDQPQHF. The DNA for the CDR3 is TGTGCCAGCACTAAAACCCAGGGGGATCAGCCCCAGCATTTT.

The chain uses TRBV24-1 and TRBJ2-1, with D perhaps TRBD1 (5 bases). Germline lookup yields CDR1 KGHDR and CDR2 SFDVKD. Trimming stripped 3 bases from V and 2 bases from J, with 10 bases between. This CDR3 has 15 residues. CDR3 sequence reads: CATSDPRQPYNEQFF. CDR3 nucleotide sequence: TGTGCCACCAGTGATCCTAGACAGCCCTACAATGAGCAGTTCTTC.

The chain links TRBV19 to TRBJ2-3, with TRBD2 identical over 7 bases. V dropped 0 bases and J dropped 4; count of bases not matched to a gene: 4. This CDR3 region has 15 residues. In germline, CDR1 is LNHDA, CDR2 SQIVND (reference sequence). The CDR3 loop is CASSIEGGTADTQYF. In DNA, the CDR3 is TGTGCCAGTAGTATAGAGGGGGGGACCGCAGATACGCAGTATTTT.

The chain combines TRBV7-2 with TRBJ1-4; D uncertain. Germline V lookup: CDR1 SGHTA, CDR2 FQGNSA. The CDR3 contains 16 residues. V was shortened by 2 bases and J by 0 bases, with 10 bases between the two germline ends. The CDR3: CASSLFRSTTNEKLFF. The CDR3 DNA is TGTGCCAGCAGCTTATTTAGGAGTACAACTAATGAAAAACTGTTTTTT. Combining the CDR3 with reference TRBV7-2 and TRBJ1-4 gives the whole variable domain GAGVSQSPSNKVTEKGKDVELRCDPISGHTALYWYRQSLGQGLEFLIYFQGNSAPDKSGLPSDRFSAERTGGSVSTLTIQRTQQEDSAVYLCASSLFRSTTNEKLFFGSGTQLSVL.

This chain links TRBV13 with TRBJ2-7; D is unresolved. V gave up 1 base and J gave up 4 bases, with 2 bases separating them. Germline V gene sequence: CDR1 PRHDT, CDR2 FYEKMQ (reference sequence). CDR3 size: 11 residues. The CDR3 protein is CASSLEYEQYF. CDR3 nucleotide sequence: TGTGCCAGCAGCTTAGAATACGAGCAGTACTTC.

Here the CDR3 DNA reads TGTGCCAGCACCCAGTGGGCGGGGGATGAAAAACTGTTTTTT. Its translation is CASTQWAGDEKLFF. The chain carries TRBV21-1 and TRBJ1-4. TRBV21-1 is a listed pseudogene. CDR3 size: 14 residues.